A selection of T cell receptor beta chains follows, all from one sample in a study of cytomegalovirus exposure and HLA in healthy donors. Sequenced by immunoSEQ multiplex PCR; TCRdb stores in-frame clones only, minus some. Of about 180,000 clones listed, around 80% are singletons. Sequenced: PBMCs. These receptors were taken from a young man in good health and CMV-seronegative. Both conserved end residues are part of each CDR3. Expanded clones are given a class, and other clones once, few, many or no size at all.

clone_size v_call cdr3_aa
. TRBV27 CASSPDRAGTEAFF
once TRBV18 CASSPDEARVDQPQHF
few TRBV11-2 CASSLKTAYEQYF
. TRBV6-1 CASRNAGGYTYGYTF
. TRBV19 CASRGSGPETQYF
. TRBV19 CASKGQLAYGYTF
. TRBV9 CASSPTVERGIETQYF
. TRBV5-1 CASSSSSLAGSSYNEQFF
. TRBV6-6 CASSTTEQGSYGYTF
. TRBV29-1 CSGGWLAGGTDTQYF
. TRBV5-1 CASSLGGAGGRGEQYF
. TRBV4-2 CASSPSGQKYGYTF
. TRBV9 CASSDAVGGRGSPLHF
. TRBV27 CASSLTSGDTYEQYF
. TRBV5-1 CASHYSGGYNEQFF
once TRBV30 CAWSRGAGGAFF
. TRBV15 CATSRDLGGNTEAFF
. TRBV5-6 CASSRLTGGREQFF
. TRBV5-1 CASRALQGGDTQYF
. TRBV29-1 CSVDGRENGELFF
. TRBV2 CASRPTWAASGIF
. TRBV6-5 CASSGLGTAYGYTF
few TRBV27 CASRSLSPYNSPLHF
. TRBV6-6 CASTPTGEPYGYTF
few TRBV7-9 CASSPQSDGYTF
. TRBV5-1 CASSLAGTGSNEKLFF
few TRBV21-1 CASSGDRSVATNEKLFF
. TRBV5-1 CASSLRGQGGGNTEAFF